The sequence of this TCR beta chain was determined in a study of human T cells and chemical hapten exposure. Study-level information: There were weekly diphenylcyclopropenone doses to the scalp for patients throughout the roughly 23-week study. Patch tests put 0.01% DPC on the upper back, and the results were checked at 6 days. Variation in per-sample TCR yields came mainly from small pooled library volume differences.

From germline, CDR1 is MDHEN and CDR2 SYDVKM. J gave up 6 bases and V 8 bases, and 11 bases lay outside the gene matches. The CDR3 runs 15 residues. This clonotype was seen repeatedly, ten times or more. Time point reported: patch test 2, 6 weeks after DPC sensitization. Treatment here: therapeutic diphenylcyclopropenone sensitization with weekly scalp DPC. Unique molecular identifiers were attached to individual cDNA molecules within the library. TCRdb processed the RACE reads anew with MiXCR; each CDR3 protein has one entry. Of about 40,000 distinct CDR3 sequences listed, about 3.5% are singletons. The rearrangement links TRBV28 to TRBJ2-3; TRBD2 matches at 10 bases. The starting material was whole blood, obtained in connection with sensitization to the hapten diphenylcyclopropenone (DPC). The receptor was isolated from a man aged 40-49 years with alopecia areata. Some clones in this sample may be carry-over from other donors' samples. The chain's CDR3 is CASGGQREGHDTQYF. In nucleotides, the CDR3 is TGTGCCAGCGGGGGACAGCGGGAGGGCCACGATACGCAGTATTTT.